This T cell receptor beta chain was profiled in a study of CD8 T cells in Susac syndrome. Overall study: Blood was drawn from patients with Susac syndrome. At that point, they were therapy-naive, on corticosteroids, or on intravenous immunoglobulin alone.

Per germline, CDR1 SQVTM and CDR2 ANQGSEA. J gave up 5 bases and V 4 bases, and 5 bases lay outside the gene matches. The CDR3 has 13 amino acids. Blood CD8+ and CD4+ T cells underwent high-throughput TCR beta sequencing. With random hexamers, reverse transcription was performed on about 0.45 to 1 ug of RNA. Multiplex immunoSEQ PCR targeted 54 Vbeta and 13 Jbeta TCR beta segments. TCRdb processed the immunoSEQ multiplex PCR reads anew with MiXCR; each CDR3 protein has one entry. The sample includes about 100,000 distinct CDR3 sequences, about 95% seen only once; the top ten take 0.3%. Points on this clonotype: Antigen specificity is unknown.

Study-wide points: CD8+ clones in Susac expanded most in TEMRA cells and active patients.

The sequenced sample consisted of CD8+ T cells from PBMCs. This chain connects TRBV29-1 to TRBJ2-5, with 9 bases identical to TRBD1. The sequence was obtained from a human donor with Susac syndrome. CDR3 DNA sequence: TGCAGCGTTGTGGGGACAGGGATGGAGACCCAGTACTTC. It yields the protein CSVVGTGMETQYF.